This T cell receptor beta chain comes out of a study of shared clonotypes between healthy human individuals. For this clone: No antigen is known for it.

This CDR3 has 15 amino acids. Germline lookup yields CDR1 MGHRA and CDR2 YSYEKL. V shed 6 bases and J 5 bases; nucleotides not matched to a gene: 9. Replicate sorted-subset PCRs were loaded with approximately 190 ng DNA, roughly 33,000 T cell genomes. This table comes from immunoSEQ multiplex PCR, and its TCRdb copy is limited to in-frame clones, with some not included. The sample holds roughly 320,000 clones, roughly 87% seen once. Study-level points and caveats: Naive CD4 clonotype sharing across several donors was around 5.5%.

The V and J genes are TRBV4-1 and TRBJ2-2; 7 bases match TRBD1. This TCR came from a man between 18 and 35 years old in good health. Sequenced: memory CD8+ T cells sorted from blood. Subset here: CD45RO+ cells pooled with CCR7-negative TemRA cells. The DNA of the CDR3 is TGCGCCAGCAGTCAAACGACAGGGAATACCGGGGAGCTGTTTTTT. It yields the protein CASSQTTGNTGELFF.